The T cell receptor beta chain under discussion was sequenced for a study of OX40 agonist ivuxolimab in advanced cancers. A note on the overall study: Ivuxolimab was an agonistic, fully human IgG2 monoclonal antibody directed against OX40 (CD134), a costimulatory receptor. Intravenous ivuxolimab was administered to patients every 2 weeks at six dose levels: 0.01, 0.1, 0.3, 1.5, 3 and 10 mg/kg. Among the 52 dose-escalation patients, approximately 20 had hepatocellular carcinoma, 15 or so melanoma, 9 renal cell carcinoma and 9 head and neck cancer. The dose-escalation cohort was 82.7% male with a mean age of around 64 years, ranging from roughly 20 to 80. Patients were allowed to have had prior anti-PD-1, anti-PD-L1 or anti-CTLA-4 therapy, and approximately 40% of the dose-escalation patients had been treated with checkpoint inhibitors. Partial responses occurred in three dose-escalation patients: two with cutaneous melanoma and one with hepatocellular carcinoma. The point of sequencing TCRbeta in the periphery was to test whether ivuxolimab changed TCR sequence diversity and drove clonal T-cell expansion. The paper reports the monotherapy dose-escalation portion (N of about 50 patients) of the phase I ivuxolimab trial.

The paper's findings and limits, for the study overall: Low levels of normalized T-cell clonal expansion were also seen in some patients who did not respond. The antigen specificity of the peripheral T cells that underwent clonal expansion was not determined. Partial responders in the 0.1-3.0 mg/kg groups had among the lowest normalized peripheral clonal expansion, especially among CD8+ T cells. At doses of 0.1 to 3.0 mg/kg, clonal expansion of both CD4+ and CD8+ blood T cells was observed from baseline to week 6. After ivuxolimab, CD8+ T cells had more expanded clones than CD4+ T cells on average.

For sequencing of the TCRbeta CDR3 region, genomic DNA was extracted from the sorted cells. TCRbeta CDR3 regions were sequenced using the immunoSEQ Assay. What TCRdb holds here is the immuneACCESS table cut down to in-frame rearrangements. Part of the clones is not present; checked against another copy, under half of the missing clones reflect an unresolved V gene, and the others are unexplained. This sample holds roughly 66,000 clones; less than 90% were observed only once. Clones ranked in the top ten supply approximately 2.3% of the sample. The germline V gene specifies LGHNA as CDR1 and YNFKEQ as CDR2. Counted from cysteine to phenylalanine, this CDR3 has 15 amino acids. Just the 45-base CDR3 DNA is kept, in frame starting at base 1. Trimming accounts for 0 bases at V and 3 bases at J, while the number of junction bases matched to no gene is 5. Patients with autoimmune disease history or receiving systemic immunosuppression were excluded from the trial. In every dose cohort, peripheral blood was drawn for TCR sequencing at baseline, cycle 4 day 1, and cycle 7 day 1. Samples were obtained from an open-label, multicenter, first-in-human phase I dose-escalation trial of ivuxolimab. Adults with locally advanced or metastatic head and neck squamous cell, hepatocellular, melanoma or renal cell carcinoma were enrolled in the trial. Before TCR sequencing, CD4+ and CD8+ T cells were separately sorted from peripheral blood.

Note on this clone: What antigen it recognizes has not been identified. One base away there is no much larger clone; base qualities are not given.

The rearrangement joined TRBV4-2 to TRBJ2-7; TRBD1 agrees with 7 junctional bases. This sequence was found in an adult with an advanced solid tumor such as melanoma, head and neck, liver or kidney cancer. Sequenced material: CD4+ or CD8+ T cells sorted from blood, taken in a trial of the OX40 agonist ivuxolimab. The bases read TGTGCCAGCAGCCAAGACAGGGGGAATTACTACGAGCAGTACTTC. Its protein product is CASSQDRGNYYEQYF.